This T cell receptor (beta chain) was recovered during a study of radiation and T cells in renal cell carcinoma. Findings and caveats of the study: In blood, top tumor clones expanded by 2 weeks, shrinking by 4.

Profiling relied on immunoSEQ multiplex PCR, and the TCRdb table lists in-frame clones only, not all of them. Of tens of thousands of clones listed, over 70% are singletons. Germline CDR1 reads SGHRS; CDR2 reads YFSETQ. V gave up 4 bases and J gave up 4 bases; unmatched junction bases: 4. CDR3 length equals 14 residues. Time point: baseline pretreatment blood. The treatment here: 15 Gy SBRT to primary tumor, nephrectomy 4 weeks later. Blood was sampled at baseline, 2 weeks and 4 weeks after SBRT. With respect to this clone: Antigen specificity is unknown.

The sample was blood, taken from a patient whose treatment included radiotherapy and nephrectomy. The TCR originated in a man aged 55 to 70 with renal cell carcinoma. V usage is TRBV5-1 and J usage is TRBJ1-1, with 10 bases fitting TRBD1. CDR3 bases: TGCGCCAGCAGCCCCGACAGGGGGCTCACTGAAGCTTTCTTT. Its protein product is CASSPDRGLTEAFF. Variable domain in full (rest from reference TRBV5-1 and TRBJ1-1): KAGVTQTPRYLIKTRGQQVTLSCSPISGHRSVSWYQQTPGQGLQFLFEYFSETQRNKGNFPGRFSGRQFSNSRSEMNVSTLELGDSALYLCASSPDRGLTEAFFGQGTRLTVV.